The TCR beta chain under discussion was sequenced for a study of CD8 T cells in Susac syndrome. With random hexamers, 0.5 to 1 ug RNA was reverse transcribed. TCRdb re-called the immunoSEQ multiplex PCR reads through MiXCR, storing one row per CDR3 protein. Here the sample spans approximately 120,000 distinct CDR3 sequences, about 92% being singletons. The CDR3 extends over 14 amino acids. The trim removed 5 bases at V and 4 bases at J, leaving 6 bases unmatched. Germline values: CDR1 LNHDA, CDR2 SQIVND (reference sequence). The receptor was derived from a human donor with multiple sclerosis. The chain uses TRBV19 and TRBJ2-7, with 9 bases matching TRBD1. Sequenced input: CD8+ T cells from PBMCs. As DNA, the CDR3 is TGTGCCAGTAGTCCCCGGGACAGGGCTTACGAGCAGTACTTC. Protein: CASSPRDRAYEQYF.